The 15 T cell receptor beta chains listed next were all sequenced from one sample in a study of control samples from healthy donors and cancer patients. Produced via immunoSEQ multiplex PCR; TCRdb's table is partial and in-frame only. The top ten clones hold under 8.5% of a sample with 150,000 to 200,000 clones, over 85% of them seen once. Sequencing was carried out using blood. These receptors originate from a woman aged 40 to 50 in good health.

The rearrangement uses TRBV2 and TRBJ2-1; a weak D match, TRBD2 (7 bases). The CDR3 loop spans 13 amino acids. Germline V gene lookup returns CDR1 SNHLY and CDR2 FYNNEI. The ends were cut back, 7 bases at V and 7 bases at J, with 14 bases in the middle. CDR3 nucleotide sequence: TGTGCCAGCAACGGGGGGCGGGGGAATGAGCAGTTCTTC. It yields the protein CASNGGRGNEQFF.

This clone was recorded once. This sequence joins TRBV29-1 and TRBJ2-7; tentatively, D is TRBD1 (6 bases). CDR1 SQVTM and CDR2 ANQGSEA come from the germline V gene. The CDR3 consists of 16 residues. The V and J ends lost 4 bases and 2 bases respectively, with 21 bases between them. CDR3 sequence reads: CSVASFSGTTAYEQYF. The CDR3 nucleotides read TGCAGCGTTGCTTCCTTTTCGGGGACAACTGCCTACGAGCAGTACTTC.

Regarding this clone: The same CDR3 is also encoded by other DNA sequences in this sample. The V gene is TRBV9, the J gene TRBJ2-3, with D unresolved. The V and J ends lost 1 base and 3 bases respectively, with 6 bases between them. The CDR3 contains 13 residues. CDR1 is SGDLS, CDR2 YYNGEE, per germline. CDR3 sequence reads: CASSVLGTDTQYF. DNA for the CDR3: TGTGCCAGCAGCGTACTTGGAACAGATACGCAGTATTTT.

This chain links TRBV27 with TRBJ1-6, with D unclear. V dropped 3 bases and J dropped 7 bases, with 4 bases sitting between them. The V gene's germline CDR1 is MNHEY and CDR2 SMNVEV (reference sequence). This CDR3 is 12 amino acids long. CDR3 DNA sequence: TGTGCCAGCAGTTTCGTAAATTCACCCCTCCACTTT. The encoded protein is CASSFVNSPLHF.

The CDR3 loop reads CASIVSNSPLHF. As DNA, the CDR3 is TGTGCCAGCATCGTATCCAATTCACCCCTCCACTTT. V is TRBV2 and J is TRBJ1-6; unclear D gene. V shed 7 bases and J shed 7 bases, with 8 bases lying between them. CDR1 and CDR2 (germline): SNHLY, FYNNEI. The CDR3 sequence is 12 residues long. Variable domain in full (rest from reference TRBV2 and TRBJ1-6): EPEVTQTPSHQVTQMGQEVILRCVPISNHLYFYWYRQILGQKVEFLVSFYNNEISEKSEIFDDQFSVERPDGSNFTLKIRSTKLEDSAMYFCASIVSNSPLHFGNGTRLTVT.

DNA for the CDR3: TGTGCCAGCAGGGTTGGGGGTAGGATCCCTGAAGCTTTCTTT. Translating it yields CASRVGGRIPEAFF. The J gene is TRBJ1-1, the V gene TRBV25-1; D perhaps matches TRBD1 (5 bases). CDR1 is MGHDK, CDR2 SYGVNS, per germline. With 6 bases removed from V and 6 bases from J, the gap between germline ends came to 17 bases. The CDR3 runs to 14 residues.

The V gene is TRBV5-4, the J gene TRBJ2-5; no clear D gene. Germline lookup yields CDR1 SGHNT and CDR2 YYREEE (reference sequence). Trimming removed 4 bases at V and 3 bases at J, with 10 bases between. This CDR3 is built from 13 residues. In DNA form, the CDR3 reads TGTGCCAGCAGCCTCCAGGTGGAAGAGACCCAGTACTTC. Translation gives CASSLQVEETQYF.

CDR3 loop: CAINERRDSGNTIYF. The CDR3 bases are TGTGCCATCAATGAAAGGAGGGACTCTGGAAACACCATATATTTT. The V call is TRBV10-3, the J call TRBJ1-3; D remains ambiguous. Germline lookup yields CDR1 ENHRY and CDR2 SYGVKD. There are 15 residues in the CDR3. V was trimmed by 7 bases and J by 0 bases, leaving 13 bases between them.

The genes are TRBV25-1 and TRBJ1-1; 8 bases agree with TRBD1. Germline V gene lookup returns CDR1 MGHDK and CDR2 SYGVNS. V was pared by 4 bases and J by 0 bases, with 4 bases of the junction left unmatched. The length of the CDR3 is 15 residues. The CDR3 DNA reads as TGTGCCAGCAGTGGGACAGGGAACATGAACACTGAAGCTTTCTTT. Amino acid sequence: CASSGTGNMNTEAFF. The whole variable domain, remainder taken from reference TRBV25-1 and TRBJ1-1, is EADIYQTPRYLVIGTGKKITLECSQTMGHDKMYWYQQDPGMELHLIHYSYGVNSTEKGDLSSESTVSRIRTEHFPLTLESARPSHTSQYLCASSGTGNMNTEAFFGQGTRLTVV.

This chain joins TRBV18 and TRBJ2-7; D is unclear. CDR1 KGHSH and CDR2 LQKENI come from the germline V gene. This CDR3 spans 15 amino acids. V was pared by 3 bases and J by 3 bases, with 15 bases between. CDR3 DNA sequence: TGTGCCAGCTCACCTCAAGGATCCAGCTACTACGAGCAGTACTTC. It yields the protein CASSPQGSSYYEQYF. Full variable domain (missing parts from reference TRBV18 and TRBJ2-7): NAGVMQNPRHLVRRRGQEARLRCSPMKGHSHVYWYRQLPEEGLKFMVYLQKENIIDESGMPKERFSAEFPKEGPSILRIQQVVRGDSAAYFCASSPQGSSYYEQYFGPGTRLTVT.

V usage is TRBV27 and J usage is TRBJ1-6, with D unresolved. CDR1 and CDR2 from the germline V gene are MNHEY and SMNVEV (reference sequence). The CDR3 has 16 residues. The V gene lost 3 bases and the J gene lost 1 base, with 10 bases spanning the gap. The DNA for the CDR3 is TGTGCCAGCAGTTTCGGCCATGGATCCTATAATTCACCCCTCCACTTT. This sequence encodes CASSFGHGSYNSPLHF.

V usage is TRBV9 and J usage is TRBJ1-2; maybe TRBD1 (5 bases). V was clipped by 3 bases and J by 4 bases, with 13 bases between them. From germline, CDR1 is SGDLS and CDR2 YYNGEE. The CDR3 is made up of 14 amino acids. CDR3 protein: CASSGSRGSYGYTF. The CDR3 DNA follows: TGTGCCAGCAGCGGGAGTCGGGGCAGCTATGGCTACACCTTC.

Worth noting for this clone: Other nucleotide sequences from this sample produce the same CDR3. The chain recombines TRBV4-3 with TRBJ2-6; D is possibly TRBD2 (6 bases). V was clipped by 0 bases and J by 1 base, with 7 bases between them. Germline V CDR1 and CDR2: LGHNA, YSLEER. The CDR3 length is 16 residues. The CDR3 sequence is CASSQDGTSGANVLTF. The CDR3 coding sequence is TGCGCCAGCAGCCAAGACGGGACTTCTGGGGCCAACGTCCTGACTTTC.

This chain connects TRBV19 to TRBJ1-5; 7 nucleotides agree with TRBD1. CDR1 is LNHDA and CDR2 is SQIVND in the germline V gene (reference sequence). J lost 4 bases, V lost 4 bases, and 7 bases had no gene match. CDR3 length equals 15 residues. The chain's CDR3 is CASSRKTGQNQPQHF. DNA for the CDR3: TGTGCCAGTAGTAGGAAGACAGGGCAGAATCAGCCCCAGCATTTT.

The V and J genes are TRBV5-6 and TRBJ1-1; D call uncertain. Germline V lookup: CDR1 SGHDT, CDR2 YYEEEE. CDR3 length: 14 residues. Trimming left V 2 bases short and J 6 bases short, with 14 bases between. The DNA for the CDR3 is TGTGCCAGCAGCTTTTGGTGGTCAGCGGCTGAAGCTTTCTTT. Translated: CASSFWWSAAEAFF.